The rows below give T cell receptor beta chains drawn from one sample of a study of T cells in Graves' hyperthyroidism and ophthalmopathy. MiXCR was run by TCRdb on the multiplex PCR reads, yielding one entry per CDR3 protein. The sample carries some 600,000 distinct CDR3 sequences, about 15% recorded once. Material for sequencing was blood. All receptors come from a woman in her thirties with Graves' hyperthyroidism that later progressed to Graves' ophthalmopathy. Each CDR3 is given with its conserved first and last residue. The D gene is left open where the match is weak. Rows may omit the clone size; those that give it use once, few, many or a size class.

V	size	length	D	J	DNA	CDR3
TRBV20-1	many	13	-	TRBJ1-2	TGCAGTGCCGGCCGGCGGGCTAACTATGGCTACACCTTC	CSAGRRANYGYTF
TRBV6-5	many	15	-	TRBJ2-1	TGTGCCAGCAGTTACTCGATTCAGCGGAGGGAGGAGCAGTTCTTC	CASSYSIQRREEQFF
TRBV28	many	17	-	TRBJ1-4	TGTGCCAGCAGTTTAAGTGGGCACGGTGCAACTAATGAAAAACTGTTTTTT	CASSLSGHGATNEKLFF
TRBV5-1	many	14	-	TRBJ2-3	TGCGCCAGCAGCCCGGGGTCGGTCACAGATACGCAGTATTTT	CASSPGSVTDTQYF
TRBV19	-	17	TRBD2	TRBJ2-1	TGTGCCAGTGTCTTACCGACTAGCGGGAGTCGCTACAATGAGCAGTTCTTC	CASVLPTSGSRYNEQFF
TRBV5-1	-	14	TRBD1	TRBJ1-2	TGCGCCAGCAGGGTCGGACAGGGGGGAGATGGCTACACCTTC	CASRVGQGGDGYTF
TRBV19	few	14	-	TRBJ2-7	TGTGCCAGTAGTATGGGCAGGCACTCCTACGAGCAGTACTTC	CASSMGRHSYEQYF
TRBV19	-	14	TRBD1	TRBJ1-2	TGTGCCAGTAGTATGGGGCGGGACAGCTATGGCTACACCTTC	CASSMGRDSYGYTF
TRBV10-1	-	15	-	TRBJ2-2	TGCGCCAGCAGTGGATCACTGCGGACCACCGGGGAGCTGTTTTTT	CASSGSLRTTGELFF
TRBV7-9	few	15	-	TRBJ2-7	TGTGCCAGCAGCACCCGTGGGGACTTAAACTACGAGCAGTACTTC	CASSTRGDLNYEQYF